Presented here are 32 T cell receptor beta chains from one specimen sequenced in a study of blood T cell repertoires in COVID-19. Profiling relied on immunoSEQ multiplex PCR, and the TCRdb table lists in-frame clones only, not all of them. The data contain about 230,000 clones, over 80% of them seen just once; the ten biggest clones take up around 25%. Sequencing was performed on peripheral blood. The origin of the receptors is a man aged 35 to 55 with acute or convalescent COVID-19.

CDR3 coding DNA: TGCGCCAGCAGCAGTAAGGGGATATTGGGAGAGACCCAGTACTTC. Translation: CASSSKGILGETQYF. The J gene is TRBJ2-5, the V gene TRBV5-1, with D possibly TRBD1 on 5 matching bases. The V gene's germline CDR1 is SGHRS and CDR2 YFSETQ. Between the trimmed V and J ends, which lost 4 bases and 4 bases, there was a span of 17 bases. CDR3 length: 15 amino acids.

Worth noting for this clone: The sample has other DNA sequences that encode this CDR3 too. This chain joins TRBV7-2 and TRBJ1-2; D is undetermined. The CDR3 runs to 15 residues. V was clipped by 0 bases and J by 3 bases, with 11 bases between them. Germline loops: CDR1 SGHTA, CDR2 FQGNSA. CDR3: CASSLATGSDYGYTF. CDR3 DNA sequence: TGTGCCAGCAGCTTAGCCACTGGTAGTGACTATGGCTACACCTTC.

The chain uses TRBV11-2 and TRBJ2-2; 7 bases match TRBD1. CDR3 size: 16 residues. Per the germline V gene, CDR1 is SGHAT and CDR2 is FQNNGV. J was trimmed by 0 bases and V by 0 bases; bases with no gene match: 1. The CDR3 nucleotides read TGTGCCAGCAGCTTAGAGACAGGGTCGAACACCGGGGAGCTGTTTTTT. Protein product: CASSLETGSNTGELFF.

The CDR3 loop reads CASSWTSGSIPRGELFF. The CDR3 DNA reads as TGTGCCAGCAGCTGGACTAGCGGGTCCATCCCGAGGGGGGAGCTGTTTTTT. The chain joins TRBV14 to TRBJ2-2; 11 bases agree with TRBD2. Germline loops: CDR1 SGHDN, CDR2 FVKESK. V lost 5 bases, J lost 8 bases, and 13 bases stayed unmatched. The CDR3 is 17 residues long.

The chain combines TRBV5-1 with TRBJ1-1; a possible D gene is TRBD1 (5 bases). This CDR3 comprises 12 residues. V shed 5 bases and J shed 4 bases, with 9 bases lying between them. Germline V gene data show CDR1 as SGHRS and CDR2 as YFSETQ. In DNA, the CDR3 is TGCGCCAGCAGTGGGGGGAGCACTGAAGCTTTCTTT. It specifies CASSGGSTEAFF.

This clone was observed a few times. This rearrangement joins TRBV6-1 to TRBJ1-5; maybe TRBD1 (5 bases). There are 15 residues in the CDR3. Germline CDR1 MNHNS, CDR2 SASEGT. The V and J ends lost 2 bases and 2 bases respectively, with 10 bases between them. The CDR3 sequence: CASSENGGGNQPQHF. The CDR3 coding sequence is TGTGCCAGCAGTGAAAACGGGGGAGGCAATCAGCCCCAGCATTTT.

The chain uses TRBV5-5 and TRBJ1-4; a weak D match, TRBD1 (5 bases). V dropped 3 bases and J dropped 8 bases, with 17 bases sitting between them. Germline lookup yields CDR1 SGHKS and CDR2 YYEKEE (reference sequence). This CDR3 contains 15 residues. CDR3 DNA: TGTGCCAGCAGCTCGGAGCTGACAGCTGGGGAAAAACTGTTTTTT. Amino acids: CASSSELTAGEKLFF.

The V and J genes are TRBV6-5 and TRBJ1-6; 7 nucleotides match TRBD1. Germline V gene sequence: CDR1 MNHEY, CDR2 SVGAGI. Trimming cost V 0 bases and J 7 bases; bases outside gene matches: 3. The CDR3 contains 15 residues. Here the CDR3 reads CASSYSGGANSPLHF. In nucleotides, the CDR3 is TGTGCCAGCAGTTACTCAGGGGGCGCGAATTCACCCCTCCACTTT.

The chain uses TRBV7-2 and TRBJ2-3; D not certain. CDR1 and CDR2 (germline): SGHTA, FQGNSA. The CDR3 length is 14 residues. Trimming removed 1 base from V and 4 bases from J, with 9 bases in between. The CDR3 loop is CASSLGTVPDTQYF. CDR3 DNA: TGTGCCAGCAGCTTAGGAACGGTCCCAGATACGCAGTATTTT.

This clone was detected once. The V gene is TRBV7-6, the J gene TRBJ1-4; TRBD1 agrees at 8 bases. With V trimmed by 2 bases and J by 8 bases, 4 bases remained unmatched. The CDR3 has 14 residues. Germline CDR1 is SGHVS and CDR2 is FNYEAQ. The CDR3 sequence: CASSLQGALEKLFF. In DNA, the CDR3 is TGTGCCAGCAGCTTACAGGGGGCATTAGAAAAACTGTTTTTT.

The chain is built from TRBV19 and TRBJ1-2; possibly TRBD1 for D (6 bases). The CDR3 runs 15 residues. V lost 8 bases, J lost 2 bases, and 18 bases lay in between. Germline CDR1 reads LNHDA; CDR2 reads SQIVND (reference sequence). CDR3 protein: CASVPTGSTNYGYTF. CDR3 nucleotides: TGTGCCAGTGTCCCAACAGGGAGTACAAACTATGGCTACACCTTC.

CDR3 region: CASSLEGRLAPAKNIQYF. DNA for the CDR3: TGTGCCAGCAGCTTAGAAGGTCGCCTAGCGCCAGCCAAAAACATTCAGTACTTC. The rearrangement joins TRBV7-2 to TRBJ2-4; D possibly corresponds to TRBD2 (6 bases). Germline V lookup: CDR1 SGHTA, CDR2 FQGNSA. The CDR3 is 18 amino acids. Trimming took 1 base from V and 0 from J, leaving 16 bases between them.

The CDR3 reads CASTEGSGSEQYF. The DNA for the CDR3 is TGTGCCAGCACCGAGGGTAGCGGGAGCGAGCAGTACTTC. This rearrangement joins TRBV25-1 to TRBJ2-7; 9 nucleotides line up with TRBD2. Losses at the gene ends were 7 bases for V and 6 bases for J; bases not matched to a gene: 7. The CDR3 runs to 13 residues. Germline V CDR1 and CDR2: MGHDK, SYGVNS.

This chain joins TRBV10-3 and TRBJ1-1; D may be TRBD1 (6 bases). Trimming cost V 6 bases and J 3 bases, with 14 bases left between them. This CDR3 contains 14 residues. CDR1 is ENHRY and CDR2 is SYGVKD in the germline V gene. The CDR3 here is CAISEQGRDTEAFF. In DNA form, the CDR3 reads TGTGCCATCAGCGAACAGGGTAGGGACACTGAAGCTTTCTTT.

This clone was found a few times. The chain has TRBV7-9 and TRBJ2-2, with D possibly TRBD2 on 6 matching bases. CDR3 length: 14 amino acids. CDR1 and CDR2 from the germline V gene are SEHNR and FQNEAQ (reference sequence). Trimming removed 7 bases at V and 5 bases at J, with 14 bases between. The CDR3 spells CASKSGSVTGELFF. In nucleotides, the CDR3 is TGTGCCAGCAAGTCCGGGAGTGTTACCGGGGAGCTGTTTTTT.

This chain uses TRBV5-8 with TRBJ2-7; 11 bases match TRBD2. Germline assignment: CDR1 SGHTS and CDR2 YDEGEE. Losses at the gene ends were 0 bases for V and 6 bases for J; bases not matched to a gene: 5. This CDR3 has 15 residues. The CDR3 loop is CASSLELAGEGEQYF. CDR3 nucleotides: TGTGCCAGCAGCTTGGAACTAGCGGGAGAGGGCGAGCAGTACTTC. The full variable domain, with the rest looked up from reference TRBV5-8 and TRBJ2-7, is EAGVTQSPTHLIKTRGQQATLRCSPISGHTSVYWYQQALGLGLQFLLWYDEGEERNRGNFPPRFSGRQFPNYSSELNVNALELEDSALYLCASSLELAGEGEQYFGPGTRLTVT.

This chain links TRBV11-2 with TRBJ1-3; D is unclear. Trimming left V 2 bases short and J 4 bases short, with 12 bases between. Germline loops: CDR1 SGHAT, CDR2 FQNNGV. This CDR3 is 15 amino acids long. CDR3 bases: TGTGCCAGCAGCTTAAACGGAGAAACCGGAAACACCATATATTTT. Its translation is CASSLNGETGNTIYF.

The chain has TRBV3-1 (or the pseudogene TRBV3-2) and TRBJ2-3, with D possibly being TRBD2 (5 bases). The V gene lost 1 base and the J gene lost 1 base, with 12 bases spanning the gap. This CDR3 spans 16 amino acids. CDR1 is LGHDT and CDR2 is YNNKEL in the germline V gene (reference sequence). Here the CDR3 reads CASSQVGTAGTDTQYF. As DNA, the CDR3 is TGTGCCAGCAGCCAAGTGGGTACAGCGGGCACAGATACGCAGTATTTT.

The rearrangement links TRBV12-3 or TRBV12-4 to TRBJ2-3; D call uncertain. The V and J ends lost 3 bases and 1 base respectively, with 5 bases between them. CDR3 length equals 13 residues. CDR3 in amino acids: CASSLGRTDTQYF. The CDR3 bases are TGTGCCAGCAGTTTGGGCCGCACAGATACGCAGTATTTT.

The rearrangement links TRBV28 to TRBJ2-3; 13 positions agree with TRBD2. This CDR3 spans 15 amino acids. V dropped 6 bases and J dropped 8; count of bases not matched to a gene: 8. Germline V lookup: CDR1 MDHEN, CDR2 SYDVKM. For the CDR3, the DNA is TGTGCCAGCAGGCCAACCGGGACTAGCGGGGTTACGCAGTATTTT. Translation gives CASRPTGTSGVTQYF.

The chain combines TRBV6-1 with TRBJ1-1, with D perhaps TRBD1 (6 bases). V lost 1 base and J 4 bases, leaving 10 bases between the germline ends. The CDR3 has 14 amino acids. Germline V gene sequence: CDR1 MNHNS, CDR2 SASEGT. CDR3 amino acids: CASSEVGGSTEAFF. The CDR3 region has the DNA TGTGCCAGCAGTGAAGTAGGGGGTAGCACTGAAGCTTTCTTT.

The CDR3 DNA is TGTGCCAGCAGCCAGAGTTCCCCGGTCGCTTTCTTT. Its protein is CASSQSSPVAFF. The chain combines TRBV3-1 (or the pseudogene TRBV3-2) with TRBJ1-1; no reliable D call. The CDR3 length is 12 residues. Looked up from germline, CDR1 is LGHDT and CDR2 is YNNKEL (reference sequence). The germline V and J ends were trimmed by 3 bases and 11 bases, with 13 bases remaining between them.

Only one count was recorded for this clone. V gene TRBV6-5 combines with J gene TRBJ1-3; TRBD1 matches at 9 bases. The CDR3 runs 15 residues. From germline, CDR1 is MNHEY and CDR2 SVGAGI. V was pared by 2 bases and J by 4 bases, with 3 bases of the junction left unmatched. The CDR3 region is CASSYGTGLGNTIYF. DNA for the CDR3: TGTGCCAGCAGTTACGGGACAGGGCTCGGAAACACCATATATTTT.

The V gene is TRBV7-3, the J gene TRBJ1-5; the D gene is possibly TRBD1 (6 bases). The length of the CDR3 is 17 residues. Germline values: CDR1 SGHTA, CDR2 FQGTGA. V lost 5 bases and J lost 7, with 24 bases in between. In DNA form, the CDR3 reads TGTGCCAGCAGCCGAATCCGGCCAGGGGAGAGTAAGCAGCCCCAGCATTTT. It specifies CASSRIRPGESKQPQHF.

CDR3 residues: CASSFDPGNLDWGDRDYTDTQYF. The DNA of the CDR3 is TGCGCCAGCAGCTTTGATCCTGGCAATCTTGATTGGGGGGACAGGGACTACACAGATACGCAGTATTTT. The chain recombines TRBV5-1 with TRBJ2-3, with TRBD1 identical over 9 bases. Germline trimming cut 2 bases from V and 2 bases from J; bases unmatched to any gene: 27. The CDR3 sequence is 23 residues long. CDR1 and CDR2 from the germline V gene are SGHRS and YFSETQ.

The gene calls are TRBV7-9 and TRBJ1-4; D is uncertain. The CDR3 has 14 residues. The germline gives CDR1 SEHNR, CDR2 FQNEAQ (reference sequence). V was cut by 6 bases and J by 7 bases, with 15 bases left in between. CDR3 in DNA: TGTGCCAGCAGTAGTCGCACGTCTGGTGAAAAACTGTTTTTT. It yields the protein CASSSRTSGEKLFF. The variable domain in full, with the rest retrieved from reference TRBV7-9 and TRBJ1-4, is DTGVSQNPRHKITKRGQNVTFRCDPISEHNRLYWYRQTLGQGPEFLTYFQNEAQLEKSRLLSDRFSAERPKGSFSTLEIQRTEQGDSAMYLCASSSRTSGEKLFFGSGTQLSVL.

The CDR3 DNA follows: TGTGCCAGCAGCTTTGGGGCTCTGGTTAATGAAAAACTGTTTTTT. It is translated as CASSFGALVNEKLFF. The chain carries TRBV5-6 and TRBJ1-4; the D gene is possibly TRBD1 (5 bases). Germline V gene data show CDR1 as SGHDT and CDR2 as YYEEEE. Deletions cut 2 bases from V and 4 bases from J, with 12 bases between. This CDR3 spans 15 amino acids.

The rearrangement uses TRBV24-1 and TRBJ1-3; D uncertain. V was pared by 9 bases and J by 0 bases, with 23 bases between. The CDR3 sequence is 18 residues long. Germline V lookup: CDR1 KGHDR, CDR2 SFDVKD. The CDR3 nucleotides read TGTGCCACCGCTGAACACGCCCAAAAACCTTTCTCTGGAAACACCATATATTTT. This translates into CATAEHAQKPFSGNTIYF.

This clone turned up a few times. The chain links TRBV30 to TRBJ1-4; possibly TRBD1 for D (5 bases). V was clipped by 1 base and J by 6 bases, with 9 bases between them. This CDR3 is 13 amino acids long. Germline lookup yields CDR1 GTSNPN and CDR2 SVGIG (reference sequence). The CDR3 sequence is CAWSAGMDEKLFF. The CDR3 bases are TGTGCCTGGAGTGCAGGGATGGATGAAAAACTGTTTTTT.

The rearrangement links TRBV19 to TRBJ2-1; no clear D gene. Germline V gene lookup returns CDR1 LNHDA and CDR2 SQIVND (reference sequence). This CDR3 has 15 amino acids. Trimming took off 7 bases at V and 0 bases at J, with 13 bases between the two ends. The CDR3 DNA is TGTGCCAGTACCAATTCTATGAGCTCCTACAATGAGCAGTTCTTC. Residues: CASTNSMSSYNEQFF.

The chain combines TRBV19 with TRBJ2-7; TRBD2 agrees at 15 bases. This CDR3 spans 15 amino acids. Germline CDR1 LNHDA, CDR2 SQIVND (reference sequence). V shed 3 bases and J 6 bases; nucleotides not matched to a gene: 3. CDR3 loop: CASSMGLAGGGEQYF. CDR3 DNA: TGTGCCAGTAGTATGGGACTAGCGGGAGGCGGCGAGCAGTACTTC.

This chain connects TRBV4-1 to TRBJ1-2; D gene uncertain. This CDR3 is built from 15 residues. Germline V gives CDR1 MGHRA, CDR2 YSYEKL. Deletions cut 1 base from V and 6 bases from J, with 15 bases between. In DNA form, the CDR3 reads TGCGCCAGCAGCCAAGGCCCAGGACTAACTAATGGCTACACCTTC. Amino acid sequence: CASSQGPGLTNGYTF.